The 10 T cell receptor beta chains presented below share a single source sample, sequenced in a study of post-analysis software for immune sequencing data (dated by TCRdb to 2014 to 2015). Their specific antigens are unknown. Receptor libraries were prepared by PCR. TCRdb records Illumina HiSeq 2500 as the sequencer. To reduce PCR and sequencing biases, unique molecular identifiers were incorporated into the TCR beta cDNA libraries. TCRdb trimmed public reads at Q25 via fastp, called clones via MiXCR and kept in-frame beta chains. Entries are consolidated by CDR3 protein sequence, retaining the most common genes and DNA. The sample table holds about 540,000 distinct CDR3 sequences, of which under 40% were seen once. The ten largest account for roughly 6% of the sample. Results and caveats for the whole study, not just this receptor: A few TRBV segments, including TRBV5-6, TRBV5-1 and TRBV20-1, were significantly more frequent in patients than controls.

Source material: blood. Source of these receptors: a girl aged 2-17 years with multiple sclerosis.

A remark on this clonotype: Its ends do not fully match the called genes, so a read error is possible. The chain combines TRBV12-3 or TRBV12-4 with TRBJ2-3; D remains ambiguous. The CDR3 loop spans 12 amino acids. CDR3 sequence (DNA): TGTGCCAGCACTTTCAACACAGATACGCGGTATTTT. Translated: CASTFNTDTRYF.

The chain couples TRBV6-2 or TRBV6-3 to TRBJ2-5; 7 bases fit TRBD1. CDR1 MNHEY and CDR2 SVGEGT come from the germline V gene. The CDR3 covers 15 residues. J gave up 4 bases and V 6 bases, and 11 bases lay outside the gene matches. The CDR3 nucleotides are TGTGCCAGCAGGGACACAGGGGACAGCGGAGAGACCCAGTACTTC. Protein product: CASRDTGDSGETQYF.

This clonotype was counted only a few times. The chain couples TRBV2 to TRBJ1-2; no firm D call. The ends were cut back, 2 bases at V and 5 bases at J, with 12 bases in the middle. This CDR3 spans 14 amino acids. Germline V gene data show CDR1 as SNHLY and CDR2 as FYNNEI. The CDR3 DNA reads TGTGCCAGCAGTGAAACCCTGGAACTGTATGGCTACACCTTC. This codes for CASSETLELYGYTF.

This clonotype was counted at least ten times. The CDR3 DNA follows: TGTGCCAGCAGTTACTCCGGGACCGTCAACACTGAAGCTTTCTTT. Protein sequence: CASSYSGTVNTEAFF. This chain links TRBV6-5 with TRBJ1-1, with D possibly matching TRBD1 (5 bases). Trimming removed 0 bases from V and 2 bases from J, with 10 bases in between. CDR1 and CDR2 (germline): MNHEY, SVGAGI. This CDR3 has 15 residues.

This clonotype has a handful of counts. This chain joins TRBV20-1 and TRBJ1-1; D call uncertain. The CDR3 is made up of 12 amino acids. Trimming cost V 6 bases and J 6 bases, with 14 bases left between them. In germline, CDR1 is DFQATT, CDR2 SNEGSKA (reference sequence). The CDR3 DNA reads as TGCAGTGCCCTGTTCGGCGGCTCTGAAGCTTTCTTT. This encodes CSALFGGSEAFF.

This chain joins TRBV6-5 and TRBJ1-2, with a tentative D call TRBD1 (5 bases). The germline gives CDR1 MNHEY, CDR2 SVGAGI. Trimming removed 6 bases at V and 8 bases at J, with 13 bases between. The CDR3 totals 12 residues. The CDR3 DNA reads as TGTGCCAGCAGACCCGCCCAGGGCGGCTACACCTTC. It codes for CASRPAQGGYTF.

This clonotype has ten or more counts. The chain combines TRBV29-1 with TRBJ2-7, with 8 bases aligning to TRBD2. Looked up from germline, CDR1 is SQVTM and CDR2 is ANQGSEA. After removal of 7 bases from V and 5 bases from J, the junction contained 4 bases not matched to a gene. The CDR3 is made up of 11 amino acids. The CDR3 sequence: CSAGTRDEQYF. As DNA, the CDR3 is TGCAGCGCCGGGACTAGGGACGAGCAGTACTTC.

V and J are TRBV6-1 and TRBJ2-3; D may be TRBD1 (5 bases). The germline CDR1 and CDR2 sequences are MNHNS and SASEGT. V was cut by 7 bases and J by 8 bases, with 16 bases left in between. This CDR3 is 13 amino acids long. The CDR3 bases are TGTGCCAGCACCGCGACGGCCCAGGGTACGCAGTATTTT. Its translation is CASTATAQGTQYF.

The CDR3 sequence is CASSVGTGENYGYTF. The CDR3 coding sequence is TGTGCCAGCAGCGTAGGGACAGGAGAGAACTATGGCTACACCTTC. J is TRBJ1-2 and V is TRBV9; 7 bases are shared with TRBD1. The V and J ends lost 0 bases and 2 bases, in that order; junction bases with no gene match: 4. The V gene's germline CDR1 is SGDLS and CDR2 YYNGEE. The length of the CDR3 is 15 residues.

This clonotype was counted only a few times. The chain links TRBV6-6 to TRBJ2-1, with 8 bases lining up with TRBD1. Trimming took 2 bases from V and 9 from J; bases not matched to a gene: 6. Germline V gene sequence: CDR1 MNHNY, CDR2 SVGAGI (reference sequence). The CDR3 is 14 residues long. The CDR3 loop is CASSYGRGLSEQFF. CDR3 coding DNA: TGTGCCAGCAGTTACGGCAGGGGGCTTAGTGAGCAGTTCTTC.